The 27 T cell receptor beta chains below all came from one sample that was sequenced in a study of beta chain features in type 1 diabetes. Isolated RNA was reverse transcribed in full, so expressed TCRB transcripts were sequenced. Clones were sequenced by immunoSEQ multiplex PCR, and TCRdb holds only the in-frame ones, with some missing. The sample comprises 250,000 to 300,000 clones, roughly 8% of which are singletons, and roughly 1% rests with the top ten. Sequencing used central memory CD4+ T cells from blood. The receptors originated from a woman younger than 35 in good health.

This clone was observed a handful of times. The V gene is TRBV6-5, the J gene TRBJ1-1, with D unresolved. In germline, CDR1 is MNHEY, CDR2 SVGAGI. This CDR3 has 12 residues. V was trimmed by 6 bases and J by 10 bases, leaving 15 bases between them. For the CDR3, the DNA is TGTGCCAGCAGCCAAGGATGGTTGCGAGCTTTCTTT. This encodes CASSQGWLRAFF.

The sample holds a few counts of this clone. The rearrangement links TRBV5-1 to TRBJ2-7, with a possible D match to TRBD2 (6 bases). Trimming left V 3 bases short and J 5 bases short, with 21 bases between. The germline V gene encodes CDR1 SGHRS and CDR2 YFSETQ. This CDR3 spans 16 amino acids. Here the CDR3 reads CASSSEGLPGWDEQYF. The CDR3 nucleotides are TGCGCCAGCAGCTCCGAGGGACTGCCCGGGTGGGACGAGCAGTACTTC.

The rearrangement joins TRBV6-5 to TRBJ2-4; 8 bases align to TRBD1. Germline CDR1 is MNHEY and CDR2 is SVGAGI. This CDR3 comprises 14 residues. The V and J ends lost 5 bases and 2 bases, in that order; junction bases with no gene match: 2. CDR3 in DNA: TGTGCCAGCAGTAACAGGGGGACCAAAAACATTCAGTACTTC. This gives the protein CASSNRGTKNIQYF.

This clone has a handful of counts. The rearrangement links TRBV7-6 to TRBJ1-3; 7 bases align to TRBD1. Trimming cost V 3 bases and J 4 bases; bases outside gene matches: 3. Germline CDR1 is SGHVS and CDR2 is FNYEAQ. The CDR3 has 14 amino acids. Here the CDR3 reads CASSFPGQGNTIYF. Here the CDR3 DNA reads TGTGCCAGCAGCTTCCCGGGACAGGGAAACACCATATATTTT.

This clone appeared a few times. The gene calls are TRBV18 and TRBJ2-5; D tentatively reads TRBD1 or TRBD2 (5 bases each). The CDR3 has 15 residues. The V end was cut by 4 bases, the J end by 7 bases, with 19 bases between. Germline V gene lookup returns CDR1 KGHSH and CDR2 LQKENI. CDR3 in amino acids: CASSHSGPIIGTQYF. CDR3 DNA sequence: TGTGCCAGCTCACACTCGGGACCGATAATCGGGACCCAGTACTTC.

This chain joins TRBV30 and TRBJ2-2, with a tentative D call TRBD1 (5 bases). V was cut by 4 bases and J by 0 bases, with 12 bases left in between. The V gene's germline CDR1 is GTSNPN and CDR2 SVGIG (reference sequence). The CDR3 runs 15 residues. DNA of the CDR3: TGTGCCTGGACCCAGGGCTGTGCGAACACCGGGGAGCTGTTTTTT. Its translation: CAWTQGCANTGELFF.

This clone has a count of ten or more. The V gene is TRBV10-3, the J gene TRBJ1-1, with D possibly TRBD1 on 6 matching bases. The CDR3 has 13 residues. CDR1 is ENHRY, CDR2 SYGVKD, per germline. V lost 2 bases and J lost 7, with 11 bases in between. CDR3 amino acids: CAISELDSLEAFF. The CDR3 DNA follows: TGTGCCATCAGTGAGCTGGACAGCCTTGAAGCTTTCTTT.

This clone was observed a few times. The CDR3: CASSLGRAYEQYV. Written as DNA, the CDR3 is TGTGCCAGCAGCTTAGGCAGGGCCTACGAGCAGTACGTC. The genes are TRBV7-2 and TRBJ2-7, with D tentatively TRBD1 (5 bases). Germline loops: CDR1 SGHTA, CDR2 FQGNSA. This CDR3 comprises 13 residues. The ends were cut back, 1 base at V and 2 bases at J, with 6 bases in the middle.

The chain has TRBV27 and TRBJ1-4; no clear D. The CDR3 extends over 12 amino acids. The germline V gene has CDR1 MNHEY and CDR2 SMNVEV (reference sequence). V gave up 3 bases and J gave up 11 bases, with 10 bases separating them. CDR3 region: CASSLWHGKLFF. CDR3 nucleotide sequence: TGTGCCAGCAGTTTGTGGCACGGGAAACTGTTTTTT.

There are many counts of this clone. The CDR3 here is CASSLDPRQGKGETQYF. The CDR3 DNA reads as TGTGCCAGCAGCTTAGACCCCCGACAGGGTAAAGGGGAGACCCAGTACTTC. The chain is built from TRBV11-2 and TRBJ2-5; 7 bases line up with TRBD1. V lost 0 bases and J lost 5; bases outside the gene matches: 12. The CDR3 contains 17 residues. Germline V lookup: CDR1 SGHAT, CDR2 FQNNGV.

To note about this clone: At the DNA level, this CDR3 is encoded by other sequences in the same sample as well. The V and J genes are TRBV18 and TRBJ2-5, with D hard to call. Deletions cut 6 bases from V and 2 bases from J, with 7 bases between. The CDR3 consists of 12 residues. Germline loops: CDR1 KGHSH, CDR2 LQKENI. CDR3 in amino acids: CASSPNQETQYF. The CDR3 DNA is TGTGCCAGCTCCCCAAATCAAGAGACCCAGTACTTC. The full variable domain, in which reference TRBV18 and TRBJ2-5 provide the parts outside the CDR3, is NAGVMQNPRHLVRRRGQEARLRCSPMKGHSHVYWYRQLPEEGLKFMVYLQKENIIDESGMPKERFSAEFPKEGPSILRIQQVVRGDSAAYFCASSPNQETQYFGPGTRLLVL.

This rearrangement joins TRBV7-8 to TRBJ2-2, with D unresolved. This CDR3 is built from 15 residues. CDR1 is SGHVS, CDR2 FQNEAQ, per germline. The V and J ends lost 1 base and 5 bases respectively, with 11 bases between them. DNA of the CDR3: TGTGCCAGCAGCTTAGATAGGGTTCGGACCGGGGAGCTGTTTTTT. Its protein product is CASSLDRVRTGELFF.

The rearrangement uses TRBV11-3 and TRBJ1-1; D is perhaps TRBD1 (5 bases). The CDR3 extends over 14 amino acids. V lost 3 bases to trimming and J lost 4 bases, with 12 bases between them. The V gene's germline CDR1 is SGHNT and CDR2 YENEEA. The CDR3 loop reads CASSFRDRITEAFF. The CDR3 DNA reads as TGTGCCAGCAGCTTCAGGGATCGAATCACTGAAGCTTTCTTT.

The chain employs TRBV27 and TRBJ1-4; the D gene is possibly TRBD1 (5 bases). CDR3 size: 15 residues. Trimming removed 4 bases from V and 3 bases from J, with 12 bases in between. CDR1 and CDR2 from the germline V gene are MNHEY and SMNVEV (reference sequence). The CDR3 region is CASSWDRWANEKLFF. DNA for the CDR3: TGTGCCAGCAGTTGGGACCGGTGGGCTAATGAAAAACTGTTTTTT. Together with reference TRBV27 and TRBJ1-4, the CDR3 gives the full variable domain: EAQVTQNPRYLITVTGKKLTVTCSQNMNHEYMSWYRQDPGLGLRQIYYSMNVEVTDKGDVPEGYKVSRKEKRNFPLILESPSPNQTSLYFCASSWDRWANEKLFFGSGTQLSVL.

This clone was recorded a few times. V is TRBV20-1 and J is TRBJ2-1; D is uncertain. The germline gives CDR1 DFQATT, CDR2 SNEGSKA (reference sequence). V lost 6 bases, J lost 3 bases, and 6 bases lay in between. The CDR3 spans 11 residues. The chain's CDR3 is CSAYFYNEQFF. CDR3 sequence (DNA): TGCAGTGCCTACTTCTACAATGAGCAGTTCTTC.

This clone has just a few counts. V gene TRBV9 combines with J gene TRBJ2-1; D remains unclear. The CDR3 contains 13 residues. V gave up 2 bases and J gave up 4 bases, with 7 bases separating them. CDR1 is SGDLS, CDR2 YYNGEE, per germline. The CDR3 DNA is TGTGCCAGCAGCGTCCACGGTTACAATGAGCAGTTCTTC. Its protein product is CASSVHGYNEQFF.

In its sample, this clone was seen a few times. The V call is TRBV10-2, the J call TRBJ2-6, with D possibly being TRBD2 (6 bases). CDR3 length: 15 residues. Deletions cut 7 bases from V and 0 bases from J, with 10 bases between. Germline V lookup: CDR1 WSHSY, CDR2 SAAADI. The CDR3 region has the DNA TGCGCCAGCACGGGGAGGAACTCTGGGGCCAACGTCCTGACTTTC. Translated: CASTGRNSGANVLTF.

CDR3 sequence: CASSSNRGREPQHF. CDR3 nucleotides: TGTGCCAGCAGCTCTAACAGGGGGAGGGAGCCCCAGCATTTT. V usage is TRBV7-9 and J usage is TRBJ1-5, with 8 positions matching TRBD1. Germline loops: CDR1 SEHNR, CDR2 FQNEAQ (reference sequence). The CDR3 is 14 residues long. V shed 4 bases, J shed 8 bases, and the junction held 7 bases outside the gene matches.

The sample holds a few counts of this clone. This chain links TRBV28 with TRBJ1-3; maybe TRBD1 (5 bases). The germline V and J ends were trimmed by 2 bases and 4 bases, with 12 bases remaining between them. CDR3 length: 15 residues. CDR1 and CDR2 from the germline V gene are MDHEN and SYDVKM. This CDR3 is CASSLPPGRGNTIYF. CDR3 sequence (DNA): TGTGCCAGCAGTTTACCTCCAGGGAGAGGAAACACCATATATTTT.

This clone was detected a few times. The rearrangement joins TRBV6-5 to TRBJ1-1, with 9 nucleotides matching TRBD1. This CDR3 is built from 14 residues. V shed 6 bases and J 5 bases; nucleotides not matched to a gene: 7. Germline assignment: CDR1 MNHEY and CDR2 SVGAGI. For the CDR3, the DNA is TGTGCCAGCAGACCGGGACAGGGTAATACTGAAGCTTTCTTT. This gives the protein CASRPGQGNTEAFF.

In this sample, this clone turned up many times. The rearrangement uses TRBV7-9 and TRBJ1-4; D not certain. The CDR3 totals 15 residues. Germline-derived CDR1 and CDR2 are SEHNR and FQNEAQ (reference sequence). With 3 bases removed from V and 8 bases from J, the gap between germline ends came to 16 bases. CDR3 coding DNA: TGTGCCAGCAGCTTTGTGAGTTCGAGGGTGGAAAAACTGTTTTTT. It yields the protein CASSFVSSRVEKLFF.

The chain combines TRBV7-6 with TRBJ2-1, with 7 bases lining up with TRBD1. The V gene's germline CDR1 is SGHVS and CDR2 FNYEAQ. J was trimmed by 5 bases and V by 7 bases; bases with no gene match: 11. The CDR3 covers 15 residues. The CDR3 region has the DNA TGTGCCAGCACCCTATCGGGACAGAGAAACAATGAGCAGTTCTTC. Its protein product is CASTLSGQRNNEQFF.

This clone was observed many times. The rearrangement uses TRBV19 and TRBJ1-2; TRBD1 matches 7 bases. CDR3 length equals 13 residues. Germline trimming cut 8 bases from V and 3 bases from J; bases unmatched to any gene: 6. The germline V gene encodes CDR1 LNHDA and CDR2 SQIVND (reference sequence). CDR3 bases: TGTGCCAGTGGATCCGGGACAGACTATGGCTACACCTTC. Residues: CASGSGTDYGYTF.

A few counts support this clone. Other DNA sequences from this sample encode an identical CDR3 as well. The rearrangement joins TRBV7-2 to TRBJ2-3; D not resolved. The CDR3 spans 11 residues. The V gene's germline CDR1 is SGHTA and CDR2 FQGNSA. V was pared by 3 bases and J by 6 bases, with 4 bases between. The CDR3 is CASSFPDTQYF. CDR3 DNA sequence: TGTGCCAGCAGCTTCCCCGATACGCAGTATTTT. Full variable domain (remainder filled in from reference TRBV7-2 and TRBJ2-3): GAGVSQSPSNKVTEKGKDVELRCDPISGHTALYWYRQSLGQGLEFLIYFQGNSAPDKSGLPSDRFSAERTGGSVSTLTIQRTQQEDSAVYLCASSFPDTQYFGPGTRLTVL.

This clone was picked up many times. The rearrangement uses TRBV2 and TRBJ1-5; possible D gene TRBD1, 6 bases. Trimming cost V 8 bases and J 1 base, with 9 bases left between them. The germline V gene has CDR1 SNHLY and CDR2 FYNNEI. This CDR3 is built from 13 residues. The CDR3 is CASAGQSNQPQHF. CDR3 nucleotide sequence: TGTGCCAGCGCCGGACAGAGCAATCAGCCCCAGCATTTT.

This clone showed up just a few times. This rearrangement joins TRBV6-6 to TRBJ2-5; weak D call: TRBD2 (7 bases). Germline CDR1 reads MNHNY; CDR2 reads SVGAGI (reference sequence). This CDR3 is 14 amino acids long. The V end lost 6 bases, the J end lost 4 bases, and 15 bases lay between the germline ends. The CDR3 region has the DNA TGTGCCAGCAGGCCCGCGGGGGCGGGAGAGACCCAGTACTTC. This translates into CASRPAGAGETQYF.

In its sample, this clone was seen a few times. V gene TRBV29-1 combines with J gene TRBJ1-2; no reliable D call. V was clipped by 4 bases and J by 3 bases, with 9 bases between them. This CDR3 has 12 amino acids. The germline gives CDR1 SQVTM, CDR2 ANQGSEA. The CDR3 nucleotides read TGCAGCGTTGGTTTGTCCGACTATGGCTACACCTTC. This sequence encodes CSVGLSDYGYTF. The variable domain in full, completed from reference TRBV29-1 and TRBJ1-2, reads SAVISQKPSRDICQRGTSLTIQCQVDSQVTMMFWYRQQPGQSLTLIATANQGSEATYESGFVIDKFPISRPNLTFSTLTVSNMSPEDSSIYLCSVGLSDYGYTFGSGTRLTVV.